This is a list of T cell receptor beta chains from one sample in a study of identical twins. TCRdb called the 5' RACE reads again in MiXCR, with one record for every CDR3 protein. The repertoire consists of 1.5 million or so distinct CDR3 sequences, with about 30% occurring once and the leading ten covering more than 0.25%. Sequencing was done on a sample of cord blood. The receptors shown here come from a newborn girl in good health. Each CDR3 is given with its conserved first and last residue. The D gene is left open where the match is weak. Size values are once, few and many counts, or a class for expanded clones, and some rows have none.

clone_size cdr3_length d_call j_call v_call cdr3_aa cdr3_nt
NA 17 TRBD1 TRBJ1-6 TRBV6-6 CASSPLRGYDQNSPPHF TGTGCCAGCAGTCCGCTCAGGGGGTACGATCAAAATTCACCCCCCCACTTT
NA 14 TRBD2 TRBJ2-5 TRBV29-1 CSVGASGREETQYF TGCAGCGTTGGGGCTAGCGGGAGGGAGGAGACCCAGTACTTC
few 15 NA TRBJ2-4 TRBV6-2/TRBV6-3 CASSPTRGAKNIQYF TGTGCCAGCAGCCCTACCAGGGGAGCCAAAAACATTCAGTACTTC
NA 14 TRBD1 TRBJ1-5 TRBV20-1 CSASKTNRGQPQHF TGCAGTGCTTCCAAAACAAACAGGGGTCAGCCACAGCATTTT
NA 11 NA TRBJ1-1 TRBV20-1 CSASHYTEAFF TGCAGTGCTAGCCATTACACTGAAGCTTTCTTT
NA 13 TRBD1 TRBJ2-5 TRBV20-1 CSARTDRGETQYF TGCAGTGCTAGAACGGACAGGGGAGAGACCCAGTACTTC
few 19 TRBD2 TRBJ2-7 TRBV28 CASSLWGTSGNPTTYEQYF TGTGCCAGCAGTTTATGGGGGACTAGCGGGAACCCTACTACCTACGAGCAGTACTTC
few 16 TRBD2 TRBJ2-1 TRBV6-1 CASSEWGTSGYNEQFF TGTGCCAGCAGTGAATGGGGGACTAGCGGATACAATGAGCAGTTCTTC
NA 16 NA TRBJ1-2 TRBV6-5 CASSYSGELANYGYTF TGTGCCAGCAGTTACTCGGGAGAACTAGCTAACTATGGCTACACCTTC
few 15 NA TRBJ1-2 TRBV20-1 CSAAGRQGRNYGYTF TGCAGTGCTGCGGGACGACAAGGACGCAACTATGGCTACACCTTC
NA 16 NA TRBJ2-6 TRBV6-2/TRBV6-3 CVSSYSTNSGANVLTF TGTGTCAGCAGTTACTCGACAAACTCTGGGGCCAACGTCCTGACTTTC
few 14 NA TRBJ2-1 TRBV7-9 CASSLGARFGEQFF TGTGCCAGCAGCTTAGGGGCCCGCTTTGGTGAGCAGTTCTTC
NA 14 NA TRBJ2-3 TRBV5-5 CASSPHRSTDTQYF TGTGCCAGCAGCCCTCACAGGAGCACAGATACGCAGTATTTT
NA 16 TRBD1 TRBJ2-1 TRBV5-6 CASSFARTGRYNEQFF TGTGCCAGCAGCTTTGCCCGGACAGGGCGTTACAATGAGCAGTTCTTC
few 14 NA TRBJ2-5 TRBV12-3/TRBV12-4 CASSLKLGLNEQYF TGTGCCAGCAGCTTAAAACTGGGCCTCAATGAGCAGTACTTC
NA 13 TRBD1 TRBJ2-7 TRBV20-1 CSAARDRRYEQYF TGCAGTGCTGCCCGGGACAGGCGGTACGAGCAGTACTTC
NA 13 NA TRBJ1-1 TRBV29-1 CSVESGLNTEAFF TGCAGCGTTGAATCAGGACTAAACACTGAAGCTTTCTTT
NA 16 NA TRBJ1-2 TRBV2 CASSVRRGGSNYGYTF TGTGCCAGCAGTGTGCGGAGGGGGGGGTCTAACTATGGCTACACCTTC
few 15 TRBD1 TRBJ2-7 TRBV5-1 CASSVYPGQIYEQYF TGCGCCAGCAGCGTTTATCCGGGACAGATCTACGAGCAGTACTTC
NA 10 NA TRBJ1-4 TRBV2 CAAYAEKLFF TGTGCCGCATACGCGGAAAAACTGTTTTTT
NA 19 TRBD2 TRBJ2-5 TRBV6-1 CASRPLLLARKSSYNEQYF TGTGCCAGCAGGCCCTTGCTACTAGCGCGAAAGAGCTCCTACAATGAGCAGTACTTC
few 17 TRBD1 TRBJ2-1 TRBV4-2 CASSRGAGTGTYNEQFF TGTGCCAGCAGCCGCGGAGCCGGGACAGGGACCTACAATGAGCAGTTCTTC
NA 16 NA TRBJ1-5 TRBV4-2 CASSQGPPASNQPQHF TGTGCCAGCAGCCAGGGACCCCCCGCAAGCAATCAGCCCCAGCATTTT
NA 17 TRBD2 TRBJ2-1 TRBV28 CASSLSAWSGAYNEQFF TGTGCCAGCAGTTTATCGGCCTGGAGCGGGGCCTACAATGAGCAGTTCTTC
few 11 NA TRBJ2-2 TRBV20-1 CSAPAAGELFF TGCAGTGCTCCGGCAGCCGGGGAGCTGTTTTTT